One sample yielded the 22 T cell receptor beta chains listed below, sequenced in a study of graft-versus-host responses after intestinal transplantation. The repertoire was sequenced with immunoSEQ multiplex PCR; TCRdb's copy has only in-frame clones and lacks some. The sample records about 88,000 clones, roughly 90% being singletons. These TCRs' antigens remain unknown. The sequencing here drew on unstimulated CD4+ T cells sorted from spleen or lymph node cells, taken before intestinal transplant. These receptors came from a human donor who received an intestinal transplant.

V is TRBV20-1 and J is TRBJ1-2; 7 bases line up with TRBD1. With V trimmed by 4 bases and J by 4 bases, 0 bases remained unmatched. CDR3 length: 11 amino acids. In germline, CDR1 is DFQATT, CDR2 SNEGSKA (reference sequence). The CDR3 DNA reads TGCAGTGCTACAGGGGGCTATGGCTACACCTTC. It is translated as CSATGGYGYTF.

The rearrangement joins TRBV4-1 to TRBJ1-5; 7 nucleotides agree with TRBD1. In germline, CDR1 is MGHRA, CDR2 YSYEKL. V lost 3 bases, J lost 7 bases, and 9 bases stayed unmatched. The CDR3 has 15 residues. CDR3 sequence reads: CASSQLQGPRQPQHF. CDR3 DNA sequence: TGCGCCAGCAGCCAGTTACAGGGGCCGCGGCAGCCCCAGCATTTT.

This clone was recorded only once. The J gene is TRBJ2-4, the V gene TRBV6-6; no clear D gene. Trimming left V 3 bases short and J 0 bases short, with 12 bases between. The CDR3 runs to 16 residues. Germline V gives CDR1 MNHNY, CDR2 SVGAGI (reference sequence). Written as DNA, the CDR3 is TGTGCCAGCAGTTATATGGGCAGTCTAGCCAAAAACATTCAGTACTTC. Translation: CASSYMGSLAKNIQYF.

This clone was counted a single time. V gene TRBV2 combines with J gene TRBJ2-2; 8 bases are shared with TRBD2. V shed 4 bases and J 7 bases; nucleotides not matched to a gene: 11. The CDR3 is 16 residues long. CDR1 and CDR2 (germline): SNHLY, FYNNEI. The CDR3 is CASSVERGGRGGELFF. The DNA for the CDR3 is TGTGCCAGCAGTGTGGAACGGGGGGGCCGCGGCGGGGAGCTGTTTTTT. Full variable domain (remainder filled in from reference TRBV2 and TRBJ2-2): EPEVTQTPSHQVTQMGQEVILRCVPISNHLYFYWYRQILGQKVEFLVSFYNNEISEKSEIFDDQFSVERPDGSNFTLKIRSTKLEDSAMYFCASSVERGGRGGELFFGEGSRLTVL.

The chain links TRBV5-1 to TRBJ2-1, with D perhaps matching TRBD2 (5 bases). Trimming cost V 4 bases and J 6 bases, with 17 bases left between them. CDR3 length: 15 residues. Looked up from germline, CDR1 is SGHRS and CDR2 is YFSETQ. The CDR3 DNA follows: TGCGCCAGCAGCCCTTCTAGCTCCTTTTCCAATGAGCAGTTCTTC. This codes for CASSPSSSFSNEQFF. The whole variable domain, remainder taken from reference TRBV5-1 and TRBJ2-1, is KAGVTQTPRYLIKTRGQQVTLSCSPISGHRSVSWYQQTPGQGLQFLFEYFSETQRNKGNFPGRFSGRQFSNSRSEMNVSTLELGDSALYLCASSPSSSFSNEQFFGPGTRLTVL.

The chain links TRBV7-9 to TRBJ1-2, with unresolved D. CDR1 is SEHNR, CDR2 FQNEAQ, per germline (reference sequence). The CDR3 loop spans 15 amino acids. Trimming shortened V by 3 bases and J by 1 base, and 12 bases separated the two germline ends. For the CDR3, the DNA is TGTGCCAGCAGCTTGCGACACCCCAATAACTATGGCTACACCTTC. Amino acid sequence: CASSLRHPNNYGYTF.

The J gene is TRBJ2-1, the V gene TRBV6-4, with 15 bases that match TRBD2. Germline V CDR1 and CDR2: MRHNA, SNTAGT. CDR3 length: 16 residues. With 7 bases clipped from V and 7 bases from J, the junction kept 8 bases outside the gene matches. In DNA, the CDR3 is TGTGCCAGCAATGGACTAGCGGGGGGGCAGAAGAATGAGCAGTTCTTC. This gives the protein CASNGLAGGQKNEQFF.

The chain is built from TRBV29-1 and TRBJ2-7; D unclear. CDR3 length: 11 residues. Trimming cost V 0 bases and J 6 bases, with 6 bases left between them. Germline CDR1 and CDR2: SQVTM and ANQGSEA. As DNA, the CDR3 is TGCAGCGTTGAAGATCCCTTCGAGCAGTACTTC. Amino acid sequence: CSVEDPFEQYF.

The V call is TRBV2, the J call TRBJ1-2, with D unclear. The germline V gene has CDR1 SNHLY and CDR2 FYNNEI. CDR3 length equals 13 residues. The V end lost 8 bases, the J end lost 5 bases, and 15 bases lay between the germline ends. The DNA for the CDR3 is TGTGCCAGCGGGAACGGAGGTTCTTATGGCTACACCTTC. It is translated as CASGNGGSYGYTF.

The V gene is TRBV5-1, the J gene TRBJ1-6; D gene uncertain. The V gene's germline CDR1 is SGHRS and CDR2 YFSETQ. With 7 bases removed from V and 7 bases from J, the gap between germline ends came to 12 bases. The CDR3 has 13 amino acids. The DNA for the CDR3 is TGCGCCAGCGGCGGAGACGGCAATTCACCCCTCCACTTT. Translating it yields CASGGDGNSPLHF.

The rearrangement uses TRBV5-1 and TRBJ2-5; perhaps TRBD2 as D (7 bases). The CDR3 has 14 residues. Germline CDR1 SGHRS, CDR2 YFSETQ. With 2 bases removed from V and 5 bases from J, the gap between germline ends came to 13 bases. Here the CDR3 DNA reads TGCGCCAGCAGCTTCGGGGGGCAAGGGGAGACCCAGTACTTC. It translates to CASSFGGQGETQYF.

This chain joins TRBV7-9 and TRBJ1-2; weak D call: TRBD1 (5 bases). V gave up 1 base and J gave up 7 bases, with 19 bases separating them. This CDR3 comprises 16 residues. In germline, CDR1 is SEHNR, CDR2 FQNEAQ (reference sequence). The CDR3 sequence is CASSLVIGGGSTGYTF. Here the CDR3 DNA reads TGTGCCAGCAGCTTAGTAATTGGGGGAGGATCGACTGGCTACACCTTC.

This chain joins TRBV5-1 and TRBJ2-3, with 10 bases identical to TRBD2. CDR1 and CDR2 from the germline V gene are SGHRS and YFSETQ. This CDR3 is 15 amino acids long. Unmatched junction bases numbered 4, after V lost 5 bases and J lost 1 base. CDR3 sequence (DNA): TGCGCCAGCAGACCTAGCGGGGGAGGCACAGATACGCAGTATTTT. This translates into CASRPSGGGTDTQYF.

The chain carries TRBV7-2 and TRBJ2-6; weak D call: TRBD1 (5 bases). This CDR3 contains 15 residues. Trimming left V 1 base short and J 4 bases short, with 8 bases between. The germline CDR1 and CDR2 sequences are SGHTA and FQGNSA. The CDR3 protein is CASSLGGAGANVLTF. The CDR3 nucleotides are TGTGCCAGCAGCTTAGGTGGGGCAGGGGCCAACGTCCTGACTTTC.

This chain joins TRBV19 and TRBJ2-3; D possibly corresponds to TRBD2 (6 bases). The germline V gene encodes CDR1 LNHDA and CDR2 SQIVND (reference sequence). V was pared by 5 bases and J by 1 base, with 16 bases between. CDR3 size: 16 residues. Written as DNA, the CDR3 is TGTGCCAGTAGTGAACTTACGGGGGTGCGCACAGATACGCAGTATTTT. It yields the protein CASSELTGVRTDTQYF.

The CDR3 bases are TGTGCCAGCAGTGGGGTAGCGGGGGGGGGTGAGCAGTTCTTC. This encodes CASSGVAGGGEQFF. The V and J genes are TRBV2 and TRBJ2-1; TRBD2 aligns across 11 bases. The CDR3 sequence is 14 residues long. The V gene end was trimmed by 4 bases and the J gene end by 9 bases; junction bases not matched to a gene: 5. Germline V CDR1 and CDR2: SNHLY, FYNNEI.

Here the CDR3 DNA reads TGTGCCATCAGTGAGTTAGGCAGGGGTAATGAGCAGTTCTTC. Its protein is CAISELGRGNEQFF. The rearrangement links TRBV10-3 to TRBJ2-1, with a possible D match to TRBD1 (6 bases). From germline, CDR1 is ENHRY and CDR2 SYGVKD. The germline V and J ends were trimmed by 1 base and 7 bases, with 11 bases remaining between them. The CDR3 sequence is 14 residues long.

J is TRBJ2-1 and V is TRBV7-6; TRBD1 agrees at 7 bases. Germline values: CDR1 SGHVS, CDR2 FNYEAQ. V shed 5 bases, J shed 4 bases, and the junction held 5 bases outside the gene matches. The CDR3 has 14 amino acids. In DNA form, the CDR3 reads TGTGCCAGCAGCCGACAGGGACAATACAATGAGCAGTTCTTC. Residues: CASSRQGQYNEQFF.

This chain links TRBV9 with TRBJ2-6; TRBD1 might be the D (6 bases). The germline CDR1 and CDR2 sequences are SGDLS and YYNGEE. V lost 0 bases and J lost 4, with 11 bases in between. This CDR3 has 16 amino acids. The CDR3 here is CASSVVGARGANVLTF. The CDR3 DNA reads as TGTGCCAGCAGCGTAGTGGGGGCGCGGGGGGCCAACGTCCTGACTTTC.

The V and J genes are TRBV7-8 and TRBJ2-1, with D tentatively TRBD1 (7 bases). Germline assignment: CDR1 SGHVS and CDR2 FQNEAQ. V was clipped by 1 base and J by 7 bases, with 20 bases between them. The CDR3 is 17 residues long. CDR3 sequence: CASSLEISQGGINEQFF. The CDR3 coding sequence is TGTGCCAGCAGCTTAGAGATAAGCCAGGGGGGTATTAATGAGCAGTTCTTC. The full variable domain, in which reference TRBV7-8 and TRBJ2-1 provide the parts outside the CDR3, is GAGVSQSPRYKVAKRGQDVALRCDPISGHVSLFWYQQALGQGPEFLTYFQNEAQLDKSGLPSDRFFAERPEGSVSTLKIQRTQQEDSAVYLCASSLEISQGGINEQFFGPGTRLTVL.

CDR3 sequence: CASSYSSRGPNYGYTF. For the CDR3, the DNA is TGTGCCAGCAGTTACTCGAGCAGGGGGCCTAACTATGGCTACACCTTC. The chain is built from TRBV6-5 and TRBJ1-2, with 8 bases lining up with TRBD1. V shed 0 bases and J 0 bases; nucleotides not matched to a gene: 3. CDR3 length: 16 residues. Germline lookup yields CDR1 MNHEY and CDR2 SVGAGI.

The rearrangement joins TRBV7-9 to TRBJ2-5; possibly TRBD2 for D (7 bases). CDR1 and CDR2 (germline): SEHNR, FQNEAQ (reference sequence). This CDR3 comprises 14 residues. Trimming stripped 5 bases from V and 5 bases from J, with 15 bases between. CDR3 protein: CASSPSGGAETQYF. In nucleotides, the CDR3 is TGTGCCAGCAGCCCAAGTGGGGGGGCCGAGACCCAGTACTTC.